These T cell receptor beta chains were read from a single sample in a study of blood T cell repertoires in COVID-19. Assay used: immunoSEQ multiplex PCR; TCRdb lists only in-frame clones, some missing. The top ten clones hold about 1.6% of a sample with 200,000 to 300,000 clones, under 90% of them seen once. Sample: PBMCs or T cells enriched from blood (not recorded which). These receptor sequences come from a middle-aged man who had recovered from COVID-19. Both conserved end residues are part of each CDR3. D genes are given only for firm matches. Clone size is not always given. Where it is, it says once, few, many or a class for expanded clones.

d_call: TRBD1; cdr3_length: 15; j_call: TRBJ2-7; clone_size: -; v_call: TRBV4-1; cdr3_nt: TGCGCCAGCAACGAACCGGGACAGGGCTTCTACGAGCAGTACTTC; cdr3_aa: CASNEPGQGFYEQYF
d_call: -; cdr3_length: 14; j_call: TRBJ2-5; clone_size: -; v_call: TRBV6-5; cdr3_nt: TGTGCCAGCAGTAGTGGGGCCGTCCAAGAGACCCAGTACTTC; cdr3_aa: CASSSGAVQETQYF
d_call: -; cdr3_length: 14; j_call: TRBJ1-3; clone_size: few; v_call: TRBV3-1/TRBV3-2; cdr3_nt: TGTGCCAGCAGCCAACCCGGGGGGGGAAACACCATATATTTT; cdr3_aa: CASSQPGGGNTIYF
d_call: TRBD1; cdr3_length: 16; j_call: TRBJ2-3; clone_size: -; v_call: TRBV27; cdr3_nt: TGTGCCAGCAGCCCCTCCGGGACAGGGGGCTTGAATACGCAGTATTTT; cdr3_aa: CASSPSGTGGLNTQYF
d_call: -; cdr3_length: 15; j_call: TRBJ1-4; clone_size: -; v_call: TRBV16; cdr3_nt: TGTGCCAGCAGCTCCACTGCACAGCCTAATGAAAAACTGTTTTTT; cdr3_aa: CASSSTAQPNEKLFF
d_call: TRBD1; cdr3_length: 14; j_call: TRBJ2-7; clone_size: -; v_call: TRBV19; cdr3_nt: TGTGCCAGTAGGACTCAACAGGGGGCCTACGAGCAGTACTTC; cdr3_aa: CASRTQQGAYEQYF
d_call: -; cdr3_length: 14; j_call: TRBJ1-4; clone_size: -; v_call: TRBV4-1; cdr3_nt: TGCGCCAGCAGCCAAGATCGACTATATGAAAAACTGTTTTTT; cdr3_aa: CASSQDRLYEKLFF
d_call: TRBD1; cdr3_length: 15; j_call: TRBJ1-4; clone_size: -; v_call: TRBV11-2; cdr3_nt: TGTGCCAGCAGCAACCGGGACAGGGAGTTCGAAAAACTGTTTTTT; cdr3_aa: CASSNRDREFEKLFF
d_call: -; cdr3_length: 14; j_call: TRBJ2-1; clone_size: -; v_call: TRBV28; cdr3_nt: TGTGCCAGCAACGCGGGGAGCTCCTACAATGAGCAGTTCTTC; cdr3_aa: CASNAGSSYNEQFF
d_call: -; cdr3_length: 13; j_call: TRBJ2-7; clone_size: few; v_call: TRBV5-4; cdr3_nt: TGTGCCAGCAGCTTAAGACAGACCTACGAGCAGTACTTC; cdr3_aa: CASSLRQTYEQYF